In this sample, the clone carrying this TCR beta chain turned up many times. Trimming shortened V by 5 bases and J by 5 bases, and 18 bases separated the two germline ends. This CDR3 has 15 amino acids. Germline V lookup: CDR1 MNHEY, CDR2 SVGAGI. The sample comes from a study of human T cells and chemical hapten exposure. The time point here: pre-sensitization, week 0. Treatment indicated: therapeutic diphenylcyclopropenone sensitization with weekly scalp DPC. The total RNA was obtained from whole blood that was not fractionated. Via MiXCR, TCRdb re-called the RACE reads, giving one row per CDR3 protein. The table includes over 50,000 distinct CDR3 sequences, 9.5% to 10% detected once.

The TCR originated in a woman in her twenties or thirties with alopecia areata. Some clones in this sample may be carry-over from other donors' samples. Specimen: whole blood, collected in connection with sensitization to the hapten diphenylcyclopropenone (DPC). The V gene is TRBV6-5, the J gene TRBJ1-1; D ambiguous. CDR3 in DNA: TGTGCCAGCAGTCGGACGCTCGGCGTCGGGACTGAAGCTTTCTTT. Translated: CASSRTLGVGTEAFF.